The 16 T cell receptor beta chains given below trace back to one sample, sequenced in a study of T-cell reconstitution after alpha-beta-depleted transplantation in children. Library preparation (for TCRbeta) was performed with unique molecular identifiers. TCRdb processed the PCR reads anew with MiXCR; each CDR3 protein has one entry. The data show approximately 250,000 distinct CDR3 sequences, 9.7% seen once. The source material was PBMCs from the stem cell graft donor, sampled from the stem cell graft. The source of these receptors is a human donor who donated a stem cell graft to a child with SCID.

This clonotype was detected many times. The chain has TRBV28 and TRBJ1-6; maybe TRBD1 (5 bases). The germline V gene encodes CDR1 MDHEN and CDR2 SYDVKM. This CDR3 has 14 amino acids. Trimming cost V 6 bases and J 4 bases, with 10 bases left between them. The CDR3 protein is CASRKTDYNSPLHF. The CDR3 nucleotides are TGTGCCAGCAGGAAGACAGATTATAATTCACCCCTCCACTTT.

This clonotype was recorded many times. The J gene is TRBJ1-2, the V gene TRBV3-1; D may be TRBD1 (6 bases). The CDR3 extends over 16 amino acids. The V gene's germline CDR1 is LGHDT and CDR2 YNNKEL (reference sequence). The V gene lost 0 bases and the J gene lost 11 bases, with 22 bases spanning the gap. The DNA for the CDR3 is TGTGCCAGCAGCCAAGATGAGTTGGGACAAAACTCTAGGTACACCTTC. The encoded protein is CASSQDELGQNSRYTF.

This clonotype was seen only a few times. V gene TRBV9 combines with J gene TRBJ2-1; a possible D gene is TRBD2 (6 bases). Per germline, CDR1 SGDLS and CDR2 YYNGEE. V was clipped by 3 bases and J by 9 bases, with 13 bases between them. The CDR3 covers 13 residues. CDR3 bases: TGTGCCAGCAGCGGGGGAGTGGGGGGTGAGCAGTTCTTC. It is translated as CASSGGVGGEQFF.

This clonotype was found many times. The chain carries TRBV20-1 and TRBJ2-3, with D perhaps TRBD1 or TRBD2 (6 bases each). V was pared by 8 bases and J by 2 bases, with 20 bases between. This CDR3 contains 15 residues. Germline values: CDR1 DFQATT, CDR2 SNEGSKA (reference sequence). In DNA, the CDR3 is TGCAGTAAACATATGGGGGGCTCCTTCACAGATACGCAGTATTTT. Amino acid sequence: CSKHMGGSFTDTQYF.

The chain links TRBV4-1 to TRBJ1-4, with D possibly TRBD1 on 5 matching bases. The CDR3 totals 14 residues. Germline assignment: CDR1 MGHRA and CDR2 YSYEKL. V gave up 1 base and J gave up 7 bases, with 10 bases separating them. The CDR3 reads CASSQVGPTEKLFF. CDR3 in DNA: TGCGCCAGCAGCCAAGTGGGACCGACTGAAAAACTGTTTTTT.

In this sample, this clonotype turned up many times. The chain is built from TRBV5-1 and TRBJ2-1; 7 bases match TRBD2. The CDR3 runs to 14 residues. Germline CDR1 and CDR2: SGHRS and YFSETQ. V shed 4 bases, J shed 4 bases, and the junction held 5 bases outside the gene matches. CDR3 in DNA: TGCGCCAGCAGCGTGGGACTAACATACAATGAGCAGTTCTTC. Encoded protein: CASSVGLTYNEQFF.

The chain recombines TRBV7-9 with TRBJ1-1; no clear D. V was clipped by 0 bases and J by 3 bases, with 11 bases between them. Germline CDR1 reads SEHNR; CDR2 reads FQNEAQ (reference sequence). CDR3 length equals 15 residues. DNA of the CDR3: TGTGCCAGCAGCTTAGCGCGAGGGAGGGACACTGAAGCTTTCTTT. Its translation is CASSLARGRDTEAFF.

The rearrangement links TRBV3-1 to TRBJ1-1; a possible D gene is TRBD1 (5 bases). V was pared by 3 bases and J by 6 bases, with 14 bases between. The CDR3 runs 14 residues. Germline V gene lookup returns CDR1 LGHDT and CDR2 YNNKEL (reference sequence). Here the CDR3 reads CASSHGTAIAEAFF. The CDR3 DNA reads TGTGCCAGCAGCCACGGGACGGCGATCGCTGAAGCTTTCTTT.

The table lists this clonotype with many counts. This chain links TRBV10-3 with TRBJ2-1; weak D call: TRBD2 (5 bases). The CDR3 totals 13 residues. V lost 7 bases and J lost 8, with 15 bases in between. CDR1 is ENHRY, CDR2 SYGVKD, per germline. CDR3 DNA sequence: TGTGCCATCAATACTAGGGCTGGGCATGAGCAGTTCTTC. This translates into CAINTRAGHEQFF.

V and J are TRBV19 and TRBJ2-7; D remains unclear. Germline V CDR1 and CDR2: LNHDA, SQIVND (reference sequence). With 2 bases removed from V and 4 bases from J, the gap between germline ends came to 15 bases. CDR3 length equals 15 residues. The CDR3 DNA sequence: TGTGCCAGTAGTATAAGCCCAACCGCGCGGTACGAGCAGTACTTC. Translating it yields CASSISPTARYEQYF.

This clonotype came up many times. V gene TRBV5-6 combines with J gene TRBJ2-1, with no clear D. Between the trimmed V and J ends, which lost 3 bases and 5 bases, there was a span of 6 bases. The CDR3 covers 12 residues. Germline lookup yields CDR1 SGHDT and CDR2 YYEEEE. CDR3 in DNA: TGTGCCAGCAGCTGGCAGGACAATGAGCAGTTCTTC. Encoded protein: CASSWQDNEQFF. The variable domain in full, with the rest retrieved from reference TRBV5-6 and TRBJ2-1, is DAGVTQSPTHLIKTRGQQVTLRCSPKSGHDTVSWYQQALGQGPQFIFQYYEEEERQRGNFPDRFSGHQFPNYSSELNVNALLLGDSALYLCASSWQDNEQFFGPGTRLTVL.

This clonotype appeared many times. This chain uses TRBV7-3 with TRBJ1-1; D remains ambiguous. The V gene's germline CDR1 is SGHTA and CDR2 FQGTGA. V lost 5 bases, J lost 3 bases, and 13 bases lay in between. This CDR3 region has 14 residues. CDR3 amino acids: CASSQGREDTEAFF. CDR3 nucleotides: TGTGCCAGCAGCCAAGGGAGGGAGGACACTGAAGCTTTCTTT.

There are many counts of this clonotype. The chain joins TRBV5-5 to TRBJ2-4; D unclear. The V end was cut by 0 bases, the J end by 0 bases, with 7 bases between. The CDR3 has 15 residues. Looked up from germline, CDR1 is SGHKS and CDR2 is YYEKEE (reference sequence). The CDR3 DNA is TGTGCCAGCAGCTTGGGCCCTCTAGCCAAAAACATTCAGTACTTC. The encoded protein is CASSLGPLAKNIQYF.

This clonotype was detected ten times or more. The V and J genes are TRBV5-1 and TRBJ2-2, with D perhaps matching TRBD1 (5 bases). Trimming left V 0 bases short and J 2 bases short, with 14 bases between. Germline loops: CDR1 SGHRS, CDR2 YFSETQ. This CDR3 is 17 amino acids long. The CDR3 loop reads CASSLESSGANTGELFF. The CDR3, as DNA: TGCGCCAGCAGCTTGGAGAGTAGTGGGGCCAACACCGGGGAGCTGTTTTTT.

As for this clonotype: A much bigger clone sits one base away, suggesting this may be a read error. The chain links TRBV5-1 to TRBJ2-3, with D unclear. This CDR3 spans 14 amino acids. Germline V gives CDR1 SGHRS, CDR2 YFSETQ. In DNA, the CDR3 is TGCGCCAGCAGCTTGGTATACCACACAGATACGCAGTGTTTT. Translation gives CASSLVYHTDTQCF.

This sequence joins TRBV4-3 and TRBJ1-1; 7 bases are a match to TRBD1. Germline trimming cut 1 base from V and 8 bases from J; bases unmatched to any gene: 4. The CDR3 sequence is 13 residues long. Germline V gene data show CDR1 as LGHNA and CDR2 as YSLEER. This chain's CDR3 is CASSQVRGREAFF. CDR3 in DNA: TGCGCCAGCAGCCAAGTAAGGGGGCGAGAAGCTTTCTTT.